The clone carrying this T cell receptor (beta chain) occurred a few times. V gave up 2 bases and J gave up 6 bases, with 4 bases separating them. CDR1 and CDR2 from the germline V gene are SNHLY and FYNNEI. This CDR3 contains 11 residues. The sample belongs to a study of T cells in Graves' hyperthyroidism and ophthalmopathy. Template material for amplifying TCR beta CDR3 regions consisted of RNA transcripts. A set of HTBI primers served as the primers for a first-round RT-PCR of the TCR CDR3. One entry per CDR3 protein results from TCRdb running MiXCR on the multiplex PCR reads. This sample has under 350,000 distinct CDR3 sequences, with approximately 17% found just once.

The sample taken for sequencing was blood. This sequence joins TRBV2 and TRBJ1-1; D unresolved. The receptor was derived from an older woman with Graves' ophthalmopathy. The CDR3 spells CASSEYAEAFF. The CDR3 DNA is TGTGCCAGCAGTGAATACGCTGAAGCTTTCTTT.